Below, 29 T cell receptor beta chains from the same sample are listed, as sequenced in a study of T cell responses to AZD1222 COVID-19 vaccine. This table comes from immunoSEQ multiplex PCR, and its TCRdb copy is limited to in-frame clones, with some not included. This sample yields roughly 140,000 clones, of which under 95% are seen a single time; roughly 4.9% belongs to the top ten. The material was peripheral blood, obtained on day 0 of AZD1222 vaccination. All receptors come from an adult in good health.

In DNA form, the CDR3 reads TGTGCCAGCAGCTTCGGGACAATCCAGGGACCCAGAGCTTTCTTT. Protein product: CASSFGTIQGPRAFF. The chain uses TRBV5-8 and TRBJ1-1; TRBD1 is a possible D gene (6 bases). The germline V and J ends were trimmed by 2 bases and 10 bases, with 21 bases remaining between them. Germline loops: CDR1 SGHTS, CDR2 YDEGEE. The CDR3 sequence is 15 residues long.

The chain couples TRBV7-9 to TRBJ1-2, with 8 bases lining up with TRBD1. The germline V gene encodes CDR1 SEHNR and CDR2 FQNEAQ (reference sequence). CDR3 length equals 13 residues. The junction had 6 bases not matched to a gene; V was cut back by 6 bases and J by 6 bases. In DNA form, the CDR3 reads TGTGCCAGCAGAGAACAGGGGGGGAATGGCTACACCTTC. Translated, it gives CASREQGGNGYTF.

The genes are TRBV30 and TRBJ2-7; 7 nucleotides agree with TRBD2. V lost 4 bases, J lost 3 bases, and 9 bases stayed unmatched. Germline V gene sequence: CDR1 GTSNPN, CDR2 SVGIG (reference sequence). The CDR3 sequence is 14 residues long. CDR3 nucleotide sequence: TGTGCCTGGAACGCGGGGGAGGCCCTCTACGAGCAGTACTTC. Encoded protein: CAWNAGEALYEQYF.

CDR3 sequence reads: CASKFDPGTYNEQFF. CDR3 coding DNA: TGTGCCAGCAAGTTCGACCCCGGGACTTACAATGAGCAGTTCTTC. The chain employs TRBV2 and TRBJ2-1; D is possibly TRBD2 (6 bases). The length of the CDR3 is 15 residues. The germline gives CDR1 SNHLY, CDR2 FYNNEI. The V end was cut by 7 bases, the J end by 4 bases, with 17 bases between. Drawing the rest from reference TRBV2 and TRBJ2-1, the complete variable domain is EPEVTQTPSHQVTQMGQEVILRCVPISNHLYFYWYRQILGQKVEFLVSFYNNEISEKSEIFDDQFSVERPDGSNFTLKIRSTKLEDSAMYFCASKFDPGTYNEQFFGPGTRLTVL.

J is TRBJ1-1 and V is TRBV19; a weak D match, TRBD1 (6 bases). CDR3 length equals 14 residues. Between the trimmed V and J ends, which lost 8 bases and 4 bases, there was a span of 17 bases. The germline gives CDR1 LNHDA, CDR2 SQIVND (reference sequence). In nucleotides, the CDR3 is TGTGCCAGTGTAGATTCAGGGGTGGGCACTGAAGCTTTCTTT. Translating gives CASVDSGVGTEAFF.

The CDR3 here is CASSFGRGLWEQYF. DNA for the CDR3: TGTGCCAGCAGCTTTGGCAGGGGGTTGTGGGAGCAGTACTTC. The chain has TRBV5-6 and TRBJ2-7; 7 bases line up with TRBD1. With 2 bases clipped from V and 7 bases from J, the junction kept 9 bases outside the gene matches. The germline V gene has CDR1 SGHDT and CDR2 YYEEEE. This CDR3 has 14 amino acids.

The chain joins TRBV10-3 to TRBJ2-3; maybe TRBD2 (6 bases). CDR3 length: 15 residues. From germline, CDR1 is ENHRY and CDR2 SYGVKD. Trimming removed 6 bases from V and 5 bases from J, with 18 bases in between. CDR3 nucleotide sequence: TGTGCCATCAGGAGTCTAGCGTCAAGTTTAGATACGCAGTATTTT. Translated: CAIRSLASSLDTQYF.

The V gene is TRBV5-1, the J gene TRBJ2-3, with TRBD2 identical over 8 bases. The germline V gene has CDR1 SGHRS and CDR2 YFSETQ. Trimming cost V 1 base and J 7 bases; bases outside gene matches: 17. This CDR3 has 18 amino acids. The DNA of the CDR3 is TGCGCCAGCAGCTTGCGAGACTCGGCGGGAGGTGAGAGGCATACGCAGTATTTT. It specifies CASSLRDSAGGERHTQYF. Full variable domain (remainder filled in from reference TRBV5-1 and TRBJ2-3): KAGVTQTPRYLIKTRGQQVTLSCSPISGHRSVSWYQQTPGQGLQFLFEYFSETQRNKGNFPGRFSGRQFSNSRSEMNVSTLELGDSALYLCASSLRDSAGGERHTQYFGPGTRLTVL.

V and J are TRBV30 and TRBJ1-6; weak D call: TRBD1 (6 bases). The CDR3 runs to 13 residues. Germline CDR1 is GTSNPN and CDR2 is SVGIG (reference sequence). Trimming pared 8 bases from V and 10 bases from J, leaving 18 bases between. The CDR3, as DNA: TGTGCCCGCGGGGCCCAGGGGAGATCACCCCTCCACTTT. It specifies CARGAQGRSPLHF. Variable domain in full (rest from reference TRBV30 and TRBJ1-6): SQTIHQWPATLVQPVGSPLSLECTVEGTSNPNLYWYRQAAGRGLQLLFYSVGIGQISSEVPQNLSASRPQDRQFILSSKKLLLSDSGFYLCARGAQGRSPLHFGNGTRLTVT.

The genes are TRBV7-9 and TRBJ2-7; 7 bases align to TRBD1. This CDR3 region has 15 residues. Germline trimming cut 6 bases from V and 2 bases from J; bases unmatched to any gene: 10. CDR1 and CDR2 (germline): SEHNR, FQNEAQ (reference sequence). CDR3 protein: CASSFDRQGAYEQYF. Here the CDR3 DNA reads TGTGCCAGCAGTTTTGATCGACAGGGAGCCTACGAGCAGTACTTC.

This chain links TRBV12-3 or TRBV12-4 with TRBJ2-7; D not certain. The CDR3 covers 11 residues. Trimming took 6 bases from V and 7 from J, leaving 10 bases between them. The CDR3 here is CASSFSWEQYF. The CDR3 nucleotides are TGTGCCAGCAGCTTTAGTTGGGAGCAGTACTTC.

The chain is built from TRBV7-2 and TRBJ2-7, with TRBD1 identical over 8 bases. From germline, CDR1 is SGHTA and CDR2 FQGNSA. J lost 5 bases, V lost 4 bases, and 4 bases had no gene match. This CDR3 has 13 amino acids. Here the CDR3 DNA reads TGTGCCAGCAGCTCGACAGGGGACCACGAGCAGTACTTC. The encoded protein is CASSSTGDHEQYF. The full variable domain, in which reference TRBV7-2 and TRBJ2-7 provide the parts outside the CDR3, is GAGVSQSPSNKVTEKGKDVELRCDPISGHTALYWYRQSLGQGLEFLIYFQGNSAPDKSGLPSDRFSAERTGGSVSTLTIQRTQQEDSAVYLCASSSTGDHEQYFGPGTRLTVT.

V usage is TRBV11-3 and J usage is TRBJ2-7; the match to TRBD2 covers 7 bases. This CDR3 spans 15 amino acids. Germline V gene data show CDR1 as SGHNT and CDR2 as YENEEA. Trimming removed 1 base from V and 5 bases from J; junction bases left unmatched: 8. CDR3 sequence (DNA): TGTGCCAGCAGCTTAGGAGGGACTACCTGGAACGAGCAGTACTTC. Protein product: CASSLGGTTWNEQYF.

The chain recombines TRBV29-1 with TRBJ2-1; weak D call: TRBD2 (6 bases). Trimming cost V 5 bases and J 6 bases, with 20 bases left between them. Germline-derived CDR1 and CDR2 are SQVTM and ANQGSEA. This CDR3 is 15 amino acids long. The CDR3 DNA reads as TGCAGCGTTTCCCTCCGTGCTAGCGAGGGCAATGAGCAGTTCTTC. Protein product: CSVSLRASEGNEQFF.

V is TRBV19 and J is TRBJ1-2; weak D call: TRBD1 (6 bases). Germline assignment: CDR1 LNHDA and CDR2 SQIVND (reference sequence). V lost 3 bases to trimming and J lost 5 bases, with 10 bases between them. CDR3 length: 13 amino acids. The CDR3, as DNA: TGTGCCAGTAGTATCGCAGGGGAGTATGGCTACACCTTC. It yields the protein CASSIAGEYGYTF.

The chain carries TRBV12-5 and TRBJ2-1; a weak D match, TRBD2 (6 bases). Germline CDR1 is LGHNT and CDR2 is FRNRAP. The CDR3 covers 13 residues. V lost 3 bases to trimming and J lost 8 bases, with 11 bases between them. CDR3 coding DNA: TGTGCTAGTGGTTTCGGGGGATTGGATGAGCAGTTCTTC. It specifies CASGFGGLDEQFF.

This clone was seen only once. This rearrangement joins TRBV5-4 to TRBJ2-3; 12 bases match TRBD2. This CDR3 has 16 residues. The germline gives CDR1 SGHNT, CDR2 YYREEE (reference sequence). After removal of 0 bases from V and 1 base from J, the junction contained 0 bases not matched to a gene. The CDR3 coding sequence is TGTGCCAGCAGCTTGGGGACTAGCGGGGGCACAGATACGCAGTATTTT. Its protein product is CASSLGTSGGTDTQYF. Full variable domain (rest looked up from reference TRBV5-4 and TRBJ2-3): ETGVTQSPTHLIKTRGQQVTLRCSSQSGHNTVSWYQQALGQGPQFIFQYYREEENGRGNFPPRFSGLQFPNYSSELNVNALELDDSALYLCASSLGTSGGTDTQYFGPGTRLTVL.

The chain uses TRBV5-4 and TRBJ1-1; D gene unclear. V lost 0 bases, J lost 4 bases, and 7 bases lay in between. Germline V CDR1 and CDR2: SGHNT, YYREEE (reference sequence). The length of the CDR3 is 13 residues. The CDR3 region has the DNA TGTGCCAGCAGCTTGGAGGTAGCCACTGAAGCTTTCTTT. It yields the protein CASSLEVATEAFF.

V is TRBV7-2 and J is TRBJ2-2; D not resolved. The germline CDR1 and CDR2 sequences are SGHTA and FQGNSA. V lost 0 bases, J lost 6 bases, and 11 bases lay in between. The CDR3 runs to 15 residues. The DNA of the CDR3 is TGTGCCAGCAGCTTAGCGCTGTTGTTGTCCGGGGAGCTGTTTTTT. It specifies CASSLALLLSGELFF. The full variable domain, with the rest looked up from reference TRBV7-2 and TRBJ2-2, is GAGVSQSPSNKVTEKGKDVELRCDPISGHTALYWYRQSLGQGLEFLIYFQGNSAPDKSGLPSDRFSAERTGGSVSTLTIQRTQQEDSAVYLCASSLALLLSGELFFGEGSRLTVL.

This clone was detected once. The chain links TRBV7-8 to TRBJ1-5; tentative D call: TRBD1 (5 bases). Germline CDR1 SGHVS, CDR2 FQNEAQ. The CDR3 has 14 amino acids. Trimming stripped 6 bases from V and 1 base from J, with 10 bases between. CDR3 nucleotides: TGTGCCAGCAGTTCAGGACACAGCAATCAGCCCCAGCATTTT. Protein sequence: CASSSGHSNQPQHF.

This chain links TRBV19 with TRBJ1-5; possible D gene TRBD1, 5 bases. The V gene's germline CDR1 is LNHDA and CDR2 SQIVND (reference sequence). Trimming took 0 bases from V and 4 from J, leaving 7 bases between them. The CDR3 has 14 residues. The CDR3 DNA sequence: TGTGCCAGTAGTATAGAGGGGGGAAATCAGCCCCAGCATTTT. Amino acids: CASSIEGGNQPQHF.

The J gene is TRBJ1-5, the V gene TRBV9, with unresolved D. Trimming removed 0 bases from V and 0 bases from J, with 7 bases in between. Germline-derived CDR1 and CDR2 are SGDLS and YYNGEE. This CDR3 region has 15 residues. DNA of the CDR3: TGTGCCAGCAGCGTAGGGGGTTATAGCAATCAGCCCCAGCATTTT. Protein: CASSVGGYSNQPQHF.

The chain uses TRBV5-1 and TRBJ2-2; 11 bases line up with TRBD2. Germline V gene lookup returns CDR1 SGHRS and CDR2 YFSETQ. Trimming removed 7 bases from V and 4 bases from J; junction bases left unmatched: 6. This CDR3 is 15 amino acids long. The DNA of the CDR3 is TGCGCCAGCGGCCCCACTAGCGGGGGCACCGGGGAGCTGTTTTTT. It yields the protein CASGPTSGGTGELFF. The full variable domain, with the rest looked up from reference TRBV5-1 and TRBJ2-2, is KAGVTQTPRYLIKTRGQQVTLSCSPISGHRSVSWYQQTPGQGLQFLFEYFSETQRNKGNFPGRFSGRQFSNSRSEMNVSTLELGDSALYLCASGPTSGGTGELFFGEGSRLTVL.

The chain combines TRBV6-5 with TRBJ1-2; 8 bases map to TRBD1. CDR1 and CDR2 (germline): MNHEY, SVGAGI. With 6 bases clipped from V and 8 bases from J, the junction kept 11 bases outside the gene matches. The CDR3 sequence is 14 residues long. CDR3 amino acids: CASSSGQGSRGYTF. CDR3 sequence (DNA): TGTGCCAGCAGCTCTGGACAGGGCAGTCGGGGCTACACCTTC.

CDR3 in DNA: TGCGCCAGCAGCTCCGGGCTCTCAAGCACCGGGGAGCTGTTTTTT. Translation: CASSSGLSSTGELFF. The rearrangement uses TRBV5-1 and TRBJ2-2; D is unresolved. Trimming pared 3 bases from V and 4 bases from J, leaving 13 bases between. Germline values: CDR1 SGHRS, CDR2 YFSETQ. The CDR3 spans 15 residues. The variable domain in full, completed from reference TRBV5-1 and TRBJ2-2, reads KAGVTQTPRYLIKTRGQQVTLSCSPISGHRSVSWYQQTPGQGLQFLFEYFSETQRNKGNFPGRFSGRQFSNSRSEMNVSTLELGDSALYLCASSSGLSSTGELFFGEGSRLTVL.

This clone was observed a single time. The germline gene is not matched at one end of the junction; a read error may be the cause. V usage is TRBV18 and J usage is TRBJ2-4, with TRBD1 matching 8 bases. This CDR3 has 12 amino acids. Per germline, CDR1 KGHSH and CDR2 LQKENI. CDR3 protein: CASSGGQGSENF. In nucleotides, the CDR3 is TGTGCCAGCTCAGGAGGACAGGGTTCCGAGAACTTC.

The gene calls are TRBV19 and TRBJ1-2, with D unresolved. Germline assignment: CDR1 LNHDA and CDR2 SQIVND (reference sequence). Trimming took 11 bases from V and 7 from J, leaving 17 bases between them. This CDR3 has 12 amino acids. CDR3 nucleotide sequence: TGTGCCTCCGCCCAGGAGGGAAGTGGCTACACCTTC. It encodes CASAQEGSGYTF.

J is TRBJ1-6 and V is TRBV19; 9 bases map to TRBD1. The J segment lost 9 bases and the V segment lost 5 bases, leaving 8 bases of the junction unmatched. Germline CDR1 LNHDA, CDR2 SQIVND (reference sequence). The CDR3 totals 15 residues. The CDR3 loop is CASSQNRGRVSPLHF. Here the CDR3 DNA reads TGTGCCAGTAGTCAAAACAGGGGGCGCGTTTCACCCCTCCACTTT.

V and J are TRBV6-6 and TRBJ1-1; D ambiguous. The CDR3 runs to 14 residues. V gave up 2 bases and J gave up 2 bases, with 9 bases separating them. Germline lookup yields CDR1 MNHNY and CDR2 SVGAGI (reference sequence). CDR3 sequence (DNA): TGTGCCAGCAGTTACCGGGCTGGAAACACTGAAGCTTTCTTT. Translated, it gives CASSYRAGNTEAFF.